The following is a T cell receptor beta chain sequence with its context. Assay used: immunoSEQ multiplex PCR; TCRdb lists only in-frame clones, some missing. This sample has 150,000 to 200,000 clones; 92% occur once, and the top ten carry 1% to 1.5%. The data stem from a study of T cell responses to AZD1222 COVID-19 vaccine. The clonotype originates from an adult who received the AZD1222 COVID-19 vaccine. This specimen was peripheral blood, taken 28 days after the second AZD1222 dose.

CDR3 loop: CASSAMGSRTNSPLHF. The CDR3 DNA is TGTGCCAGCAGCGCCATGGGATCACGGACCAATTCACCCCTCCACTTT. The chain recombines TRBV2 with TRBJ1-6; D gene uncertain. V lost 6 bases and J lost 7, with 19 bases in between. The germline V gene has CDR1 SNHLY and CDR2 FYNNEI. This CDR3 is built from 16 residues.